Listed below are T cell receptor beta chains from one sample, sequenced in a study of blood T cell repertoires in COVID-19. The table came from immunoSEQ multiplex PCR; TCRdb's copy has only in-frame clones and leaves some out. The sample contains roughly 250,000 clones, more than 85% of which appear only once. The sequenced sample consisted of PBMCs or T cells enriched from blood (not recorded which). Receptor source: a middle-aged man who had recovered from COVID-19. Each CDR3 is given with its conserved first and last residue. A D gene is named only where the DNA matches it firmly. For some rows the clone size is stated as once, few or many, or as a class when expanded; others skip it.

abundance	d_gene	v_gene	j_gene	CDR3aa	CDR3nt
NA	NA	TRBV9	TRBJ1-2	CASSVAGTYEHGYTF	TGTGCCAGCAGCGTAGCAGGGACATATGAACATGGCTACACCTTC
NA	TRBD1	TRBV5-1	TRBJ2-2	CASSRQGSNTGELFF	TGCGCCAGCAGCCGACAGGGATCGAACACCGGGGAGCTGTTTTTT
many	NA	TRBV27	TRBJ1-1	CASSDLQGLGGFRNTEAFF	TGTGCCAGCAGTGATCTTCAGGGACTAGGTGGTTTTAGGAACACTGAAGCTTTCTTT
once	NA	TRBV9	TRBJ1-5	CASTAGGAEKTYSNQPQHF	TGTGCCAGCACCGCTGGAGGGGCAGAAAAAACATATAGCAATCAGCCCCAGCATTTT
NA	NA	TRBV21-1	TRBJ1-4	CASSFRQTTNEKLFF	TGTGCCAGCAGCTTTCGACAGACAACTAATGAAAAACTGTTTTTT
NA	TRBD1	TRBV9	TRBJ1-6	CASSVEGAPNSPLHF	TGTGCCAGCAGCGTAGAGGGGGCGCCAAATTCACCCCTCCACTTT
NA	NA	TRBV27	TRBJ1-2	CASSLSPGQYGYTF	TGTGCCAGCAGTTTATCACCGGGACAATATGGCTACACCTTC
NA	TRBD2	TRBV7-8	TRBJ2-1	CASSLWVAGVNEQFF	TGTGCCAGCAGCTTATGGGTAGCGGGAGTAAATGAGCAGTTCTTC
NA	NA	TRBV28	TRBJ2-2	CASSLFGPRSANTGELFF	TGTGCCAGCAGTTTATTTGGGCCAAGATCCGCGAACACCGGGGAGCTGTTTTTT
NA	TRBD1	TRBV6-2/TRBV6-3	TRBJ2-7	CASSPTRQGVGEQYF	TGTGCCAGCAGCCCAACCCGACAGGGGGTAGGCGAGCAGTACTTC
NA	NA	TRBV29-1	TRBJ1-4	CSVRGAGDVEKLFF	TGCAGCGTACGGGGGGCAGGGGATGTTGAAAAACTGTTTTTT
NA	TRBD1	TRBV19	TRBJ1-1	CASSRDRARTEAFF	TGTGCCAGTAGTAGAGACAGGGCTCGCACTGAAGCTTTCTTT
NA	NA	TRBV13	TRBJ2-1	CASSLITGEAYNEQFF	TGTGCCAGCAGCTTAATTACGGGAGAGGCCTACAATGAGCAGTTCTTC
NA	NA	TRBV9	TRBJ1-5	CASSALSGSNQPQHF	TGTGCCAGCAGCGCCCTTTCAGGGAGCAATCAGCCCCAGCATTTT
NA	TRBD1	TRBV10-3	TRBJ2-7	CAIRAGGIDEQYF	TGTGCCATCAGGGCAGGGGGCATCGACGAGCAGTACTTC
NA	TRBD1	TRBV6-5	TRBJ2-7	CASSYPGTGGGEQYF	TGTGCCAGCAGTTACCCGGGGACAGGGGGCGGCGAGCAGTACTTC
few	TRBD2	TRBV18	TRBJ2-2	CASSPRSASGRAVGTGELFF	TGTGCCAGCTCACCACGGTCGGCTAGCGGGAGAGCGGTAGGAACCGGGGAGCTGTTTTTT
NA	TRBD1	TRBV15	TRBJ2-7	CATSRGTGNPYEQYF	TGTGCCACCAGCAGAGGGACAGGGAATCCCTACGAGCAGTACTTC
NA	TRBD1	TRBV19	TRBJ1-2	CASSPRTGNGYTF	TGTGCCAGTAGTCCACGGACAGGGAATGGCTACACCTTC
NA	NA	TRBV11-3	TRBJ1-2	CASSIAGAAGYTF	TGTGCCAGCAGTATAGCAGGGGCGGCTGGCTACACCTTC
NA	NA	TRBV7-8	TRBJ1-2	CASSRLSSYGYTF	TGTGCCAGCAGCCGACTCTCTTCCTATGGCTACACCTTC
NA	NA	TRBV2	TRBJ2-3	CARSSRVSSTDTQYF	TGTGCCAGGTCGAGCAGGGTGTCTAGCACAGATACGCAGTATTTT
NA	TRBD1	TRBV6-2/TRBV6-3	TRBJ1-1	CASSTKGQTNTEAFF	TGTGCCAGCAGTACCAAGGGACAGACTAACACTGAAGCTTTCTTT
NA	NA	TRBV10-2	TRBJ2-2	CASSESLRLETGELFF	TGCGCCAGCAGTGAGTCGCTGCGACTCGAAACCGGGGAGCTGTTTTTT
once	NA	TRBV7-2	TRBJ2-1	CASSLGPGLYYNEQFF	TGTGCCAGCAGTCTGGGACCGGGACTTTACTACAATGAGCAGTTCTTC
few	NA	TRBV3-1/TRBV3-2	TRBJ1-1	CASSNQGGEIDAFF	TGTGCCAGCAGCAACCAGGGAGGGGAAATTGACGCTTTCTTT
NA	NA	TRBV11-2	TRBJ2-1	CASSTRAGSDEQFF	TGTGCCAGCAGCACCCGGGCCGGGAGCGATGAGCAGTTCTTC
NA	TRBD2	TRBV11-3	TRBJ2-5	CASTTVFQDGLAGQETQYF	TGTGCCAGCACCACCGTATTCCAGGACGGACTAGCAGGCCAAGAGACCCAGTACTTC
NA	NA	TRBV7-8	TRBJ1-3	CASSLAGPGNTIYF	TGTGCCAGCAGCTTAGCGGGGCCTGGAAACACCATATATTTT
NA	TRBD1	TRBV7-3	TRBJ2-1	CASSLNPPRQGYNEQFF	TGTGCCAGCAGCTTAAATCCGCCGAGACAGGGCTACAATGAGCAGTTCTTC
NA	TRBD1	TRBV19	TRBJ2-7	CASSIVRDSYEQYF	TGTGCCAGTAGTATAGTAAGGGACAGCTACGAGCAGTACTTC
NA	TRBD1	TRBV9	TRBJ1-1	CASSISGTEEAFF	TGTGCCAGCAGCATAAGTGGGACAGAAGAAGCTTTCTTT
NA	TRBD1	TRBV13	TRBJ1-2	CASSSQGAPNYGYTF	TGTGCCAGCAGCTCCCAGGGGGCCCCTAACTATGGCTACACCTTC
NA	TRBD2	TRBV3-1/TRBV3-2	TRBJ2-3	CASSRGLAGGITDTQYF	TGTGCCAGCAGCCGGGGACTAGCGGGAGGAATCACAGATACGCAGTATTTT
NA	NA	TRBV7-6	TRBJ2-7	CASSLVSYEQYF	TGTGCCAGCAGCTTAGTTTCGTACGAGCAGTACTTC
once	TRBD1	TRBV29-1	TRBJ2-2	CSVSMGTGGPHDTGELFF	TGCAGCGTTTCCATGGGGACAGGGGGCCCCCACGACACCGGGGAGCTGTTTTTT
NA	NA	TRBV27	TRBJ2-1	CASSSTPGYREQFF	TGTGCCAGCAGTTCCACACCAGGGTATCGGGAGCAGTTCTTC
NA	NA	TRBV29-1	TRBJ2-1	CSVVAGYNEQFF	TGCAGCGTTGTCGCGGGATACAATGAGCAGTTCTTC
few	NA	TRBV29-1	TRBJ2-5	CSVEVGGEETQYF	TGCAGCGTTGAAGTTGGCGGTGAAGAGACCCAGTACTTC
NA	NA	TRBV11-3	TRBJ2-5	CASSPSPGQETQYF	TGTGCCAGCAGCCCAAGCCCGGGACAAGAGACCCAGTACTTC
NA	NA	TRBV10-3	TRBJ2-2	CAISDGRGYTGELFF	TGTGCCATCAGTGATGGGAGGGGGTACACCGGGGAGCTGTTTTTT
NA	TRBD1	TRBV6-5	TRBJ1-4	CASSFRDRFNEKLFF	TGTGCCAGCAGTTTCCGGGACAGGTTTAATGAAAAACTGTTTTTT
NA	NA	TRBV11-2	TRBJ2-7	CASSVTGMDEDEQYF	TGTGCCAGCAGCGTCACAGGGATGGATGAAGACGAGCAGTACTTC
NA	NA	TRBV7-3	TRBJ2-3	CASSIGGRASTDTQYF	TGTGCCAGCAGTATCGGAGGGCGGGCTAGCACAGATACGCAGTATTTT
NA	NA	TRBV11-2	TRBJ2-5	CASSPTKAVRYQETQYF	TGTGCCAGCAGCCCGACGAAGGCAGTGCGGTATCAAGAGACCCAGTACTTC
NA	TRBD1	TRBV23-1	TRBJ2-5	CASSKDRGETKGQETQYF	TGCGCCAGCAGTAAGGACAGGGGGGAAACCAAAGGACAAGAGACCCAGTACTTC
NA	TRBD2	TRBV5-1	TRBJ2-1	CASRSGEGSSYNEQFF	TGCGCCAGCAGGTCCGGGGAGGGGAGCTCCTACAATGAGCAGTTCTTC
NA	TRBD2	TRBV18	TRBJ2-2	CASSPPGLAANTGELFF	TGTGCCAGCTCACCCCCAGGACTAGCGGCGAACACCGGGGAGCTGTTTTTT
NA	TRBD2	TRBV9	TRBJ2-2	CASSLTIGLAGNTGELFF	TGTGCCAGCAGCCTAACAATTGGACTAGCGGGGAACACCGGGGAGCTGTTTTTT
NA	TRBD2	TRBV11-3	TRBJ2-5	CASSSGLAGGRETQYF	TGTGCCAGCAGCTCTGGACTAGCGGGGGGGCGTGAGACCCAGTACTTC
NA	TRBD1	TRBV6-5	TRBJ2-7	CASSYGTGQGYEQYF	TGTGCCAGCAGTTACGGGACAGGGCAGGGGTACGAGCAGTACTTC
NA	NA	TRBV11-1	TRBJ2-7	CASSAGSSYEQYF	TGTGCCAGCAGCGCCGGGAGCTCCTACGAGCAGTACTTC
once	NA	TRBV5-1	TRBJ1-1	CASSLVMSVDTEAFF	TGCGCCAGCAGCTTGGTCATGAGTGTGGACACTGAAGCTTTCTTT
NA	TRBD1	TRBV18	TRBJ2-7	CASSPLGTARLSYEQYF	TGTGCCAGCTCACCCCTCGGGACAGCAAGGCTCTCCTACGAGCAGTACTTC